The entry below gives a single T cell receptor beta chain sequence along with its context. Per the germline V gene, CDR1 is SGHRS and CDR2 is YFSETQ. The CDR3 extends over 14 amino acids. The V and J ends lost 4 bases and 4 bases respectively, with 11 bases between them. The RNA, about 0.5 to 1 ug, was put through reverse transcription using random hexamers. TCRdb called the immunoSEQ multiplex PCR reads again in MiXCR, with one record for every CDR3 protein. Of roughly 200,000 distinct CDR3 sequences in the sample, about 94% were seen once. This specimen belongs to a study of CD8 T cells in Susac syndrome.

This chain joins TRBV5-1 and TRBJ1-4; D is possibly TRBD1 (6 bases). Material: CD4+ T cells from PBMCs. The source of this sequence is a human donor in good health. The CDR3 coding sequence is TGCGCCAGCAGCGAACAGGGAATTAATGAAAAACTGTTTTTT. It translates to CASSEQGINEKLFF.